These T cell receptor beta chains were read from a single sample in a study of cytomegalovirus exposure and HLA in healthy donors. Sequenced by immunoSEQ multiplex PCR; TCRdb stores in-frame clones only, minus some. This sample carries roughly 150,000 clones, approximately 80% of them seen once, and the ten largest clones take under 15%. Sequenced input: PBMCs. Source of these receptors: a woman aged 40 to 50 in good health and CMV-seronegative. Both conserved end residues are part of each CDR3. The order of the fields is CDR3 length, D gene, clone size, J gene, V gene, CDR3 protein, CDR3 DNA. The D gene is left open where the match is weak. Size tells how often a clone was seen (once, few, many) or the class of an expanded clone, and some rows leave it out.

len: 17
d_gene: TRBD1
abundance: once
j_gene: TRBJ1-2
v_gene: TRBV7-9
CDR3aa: CASSLQPGQGAVVGYTF
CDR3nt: TGTGCCAGCAGCTTACAGCCGGGACAGGGGGCGGTTGTTGGCTACACCTTC

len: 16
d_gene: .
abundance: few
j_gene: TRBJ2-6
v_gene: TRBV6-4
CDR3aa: CASSDSLGSGANGLTF
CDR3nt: TGTGCCAGCAGTGACTCGTTGGGTTCTGGGGCCAACGGCCTGACTTTC

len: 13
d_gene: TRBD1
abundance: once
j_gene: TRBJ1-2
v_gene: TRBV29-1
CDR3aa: CSVSTGGQYGYTF
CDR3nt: TGCAGCGTTTCGACAGGGGGCCAATATGGCTACACCTTC

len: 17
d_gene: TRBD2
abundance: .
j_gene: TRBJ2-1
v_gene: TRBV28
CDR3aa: CASSLPLAASLGNEQFF
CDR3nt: TGTGCCAGCAGCTTGCCACTAGCGGCCTCCCTTGGGAATGAGCAGTTCTTC

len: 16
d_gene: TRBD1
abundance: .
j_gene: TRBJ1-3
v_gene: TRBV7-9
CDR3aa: CASSFQGVVAGNTIYF
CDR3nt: TGTGCCAGCAGCTTCCAGGGGGTAGTGGCTGGAAACACCATATATTTT

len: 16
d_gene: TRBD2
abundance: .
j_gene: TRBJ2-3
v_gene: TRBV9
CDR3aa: CASSVPAGVGTDTQYF
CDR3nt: TGTGCCAGCAGCGTCCCGGCGGGAGTTGGCACAGATACGCAGTATTTT

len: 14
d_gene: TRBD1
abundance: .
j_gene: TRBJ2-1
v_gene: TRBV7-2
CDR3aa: CASSPPGQYNEQFF
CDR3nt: TGTGCCAGCAGCCCCCCGGGACAGTACAATGAGCAGTTCTTC

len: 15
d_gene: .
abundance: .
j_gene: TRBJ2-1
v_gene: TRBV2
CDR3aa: CASILTQSSYNEQFF
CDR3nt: TGTGCCAGCATTTTGACACAGAGCTCCTACAATGAGCAGTTCTTC

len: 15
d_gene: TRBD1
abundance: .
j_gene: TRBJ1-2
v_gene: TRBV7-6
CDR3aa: CASSPGQGAPYGYTF
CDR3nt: TGTGCCAGCAGCCCGGGACAGGGGGCACCCTATGGCTACACCTTC

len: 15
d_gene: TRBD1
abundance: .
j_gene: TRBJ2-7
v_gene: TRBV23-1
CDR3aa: CASSQLLDRDDEQYF
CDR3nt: TGCGCCAGCAGTCAACTCCTGGACAGGGACGACGAGCAGTACTTC

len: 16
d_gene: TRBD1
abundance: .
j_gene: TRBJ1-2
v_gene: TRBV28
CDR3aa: CASSSSDRGLMFGYTF
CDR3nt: TGTGCCAGCAGTTCATCAGACAGGGGGTTAATGTTTGGCTACACCTTC

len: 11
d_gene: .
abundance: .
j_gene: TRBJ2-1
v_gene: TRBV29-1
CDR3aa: CSVSTYNEQFF
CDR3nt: TGCAGCGTTTCCACCTACAATGAGCAGTTCTTC

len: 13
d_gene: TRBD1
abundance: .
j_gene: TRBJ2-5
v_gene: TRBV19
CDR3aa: CASSGTAEETQYF
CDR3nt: TGTGCCAGTAGTGGGACAGCGGAAGAGACCCAGTACTTC

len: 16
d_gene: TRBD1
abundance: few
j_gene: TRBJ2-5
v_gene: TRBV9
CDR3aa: CASSDRDREIQETQYF
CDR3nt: TGTGCCAGCAGCGACCGGGACAGGGAAATTCAAGAGACCCAGTACTTC

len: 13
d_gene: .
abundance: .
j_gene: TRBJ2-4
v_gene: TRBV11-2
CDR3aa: CASSTAQGNIQYF
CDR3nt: TGTGCCAGCAGCACCGCACAGGGAAACATTCAGTACTTC

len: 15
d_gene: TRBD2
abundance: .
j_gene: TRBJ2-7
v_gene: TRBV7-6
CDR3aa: CASSLGREGLYEQYF
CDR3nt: TGTGCCAGCAGCTTAGGGCGGGAGGGCCTCTACGAGCAGTACTTC